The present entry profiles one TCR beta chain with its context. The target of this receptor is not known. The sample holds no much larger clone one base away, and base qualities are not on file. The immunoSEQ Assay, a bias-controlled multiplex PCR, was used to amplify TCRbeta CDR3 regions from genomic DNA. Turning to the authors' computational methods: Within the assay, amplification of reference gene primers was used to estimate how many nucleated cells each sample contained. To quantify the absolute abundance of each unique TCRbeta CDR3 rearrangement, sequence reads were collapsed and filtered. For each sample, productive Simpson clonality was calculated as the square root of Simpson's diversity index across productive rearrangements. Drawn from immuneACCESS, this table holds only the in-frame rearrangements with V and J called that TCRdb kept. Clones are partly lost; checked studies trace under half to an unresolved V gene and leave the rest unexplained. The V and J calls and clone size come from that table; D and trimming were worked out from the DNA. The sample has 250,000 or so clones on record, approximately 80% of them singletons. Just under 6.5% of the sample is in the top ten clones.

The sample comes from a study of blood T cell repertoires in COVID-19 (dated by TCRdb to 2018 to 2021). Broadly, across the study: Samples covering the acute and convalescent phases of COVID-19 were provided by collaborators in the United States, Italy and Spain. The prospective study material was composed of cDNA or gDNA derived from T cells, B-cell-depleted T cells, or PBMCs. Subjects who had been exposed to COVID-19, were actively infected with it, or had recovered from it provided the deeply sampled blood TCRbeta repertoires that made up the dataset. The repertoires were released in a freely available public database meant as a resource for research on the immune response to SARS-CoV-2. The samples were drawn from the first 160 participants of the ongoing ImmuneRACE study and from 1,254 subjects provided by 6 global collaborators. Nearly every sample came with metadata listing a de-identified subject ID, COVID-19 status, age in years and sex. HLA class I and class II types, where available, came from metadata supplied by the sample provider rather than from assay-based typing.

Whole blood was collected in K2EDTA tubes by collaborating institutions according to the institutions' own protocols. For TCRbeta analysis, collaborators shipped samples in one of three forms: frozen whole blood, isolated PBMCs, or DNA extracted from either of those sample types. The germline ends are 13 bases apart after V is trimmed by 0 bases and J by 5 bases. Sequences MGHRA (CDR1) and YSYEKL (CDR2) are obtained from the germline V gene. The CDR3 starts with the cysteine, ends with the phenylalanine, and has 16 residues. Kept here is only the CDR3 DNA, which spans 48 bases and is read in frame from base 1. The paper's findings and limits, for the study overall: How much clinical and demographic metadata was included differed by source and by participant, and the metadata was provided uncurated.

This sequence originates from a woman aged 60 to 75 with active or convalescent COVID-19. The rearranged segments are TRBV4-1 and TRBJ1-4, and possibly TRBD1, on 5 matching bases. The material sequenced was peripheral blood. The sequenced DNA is TGCGCCAGCAGCCAAGAGGGACTACCGGTGAATGAAAAACTGTTTTTT. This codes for CASSQEGLPVNEKLFF.